Described below is a single TCR beta chain sequence and its context. What it recognizes is unknown. Trimming shortened V by 0 bases and J by 0 bases, and 7 bases separated the two germline ends. This CDR3 spans 16 amino acids. The germline gives CDR1 SGHRS, CDR2 YFSETQ. The sample belongs to a study of identical twins. TCRdb independently ran MiXCR on the 5' RACE reads; one entry per CDR3 protein. The sample has a few hundred thousand distinct CDR3 sequences; approximately 18% are singletons. Broader study findings: Zero-insertion results could be subject to partial confounding by invariant MAIT and iNKT cells. In monozygotic twins, models underestimated the sharing of out-of-frame TCR alpha.

The specimen was naive T cells sorted from blood. The V and J genes are TRBV5-1 and TRBJ1-6; D is unclear. This sequence was found in a man over 45 in good health. CDR3 nucleotide sequence: TGCGCCAGCAGCTTGGCCCAAGGCTCCTATAATTCACCCCTCCACTTT. Protein: CASSLAQGSYNSPLHF.